What follows describes a single T cell receptor (beta chain). The source of the sample is a study of shared T cell receptors in the human thymus. The data were produced by immunoSEQ multiplex PCR, yet TCRdb's version contains in-frame clones alone and is incomplete. The table shows more than 300,000 clones, with 95% occurring only once. Germline lookup yields CDR1 MNHEY and CDR2 SMNVEV (reference sequence). Trimming shortened V by 4 bases and J by 4 bases, and 17 bases separated the two germline ends. The CDR3 has 16 residues. This receptor was taken from a human donor. Material for sequencing was thymocytes. The rearrangement uses TRBV27 and TRBJ1-5; tentative D call: TRBD1 (6 bases). CDR3 nucleotide sequence: TGTGCCAGCAGTTCCCGGACAGCTCCGGGGAATCAGCCCCAGCATTTT. Translation gives CASSSRTAPGNQPQHF.